Below, one T cell receptor (beta chain) is given with its context. The antigen is unknown. This specimen includes other DNA sequences encoding the same CDR3. This entry comes from a study of shared clonotypes between healthy human individuals. Notes on the study in general: In general, naive subsets displayed greater estimated richness than memory subsets did. Naive CD4 clonotypes were shared across a handful of donors at 4.5% to 6.5%.

TCRdb keeps only in-frame clones here, not all; method: immunoSEQ multiplex PCR. The table lists some 2,000,000 clones, approximately 96% of them singletons. V shed 0 bases and J shed 3 bases, with 3 bases lying between them. This CDR3 is built from 12 residues. Germline V lookup: CDR1 SGHAT, CDR2 FQNNGV. The sequencing sample was made of naive CD4+ T cells sorted from blood. Specified subset: CD45RA+ positively selected. The sequence derives from a man aged 18 to 29 in good health. The rearrangement links TRBV11-2 to TRBJ2-7, with D unresolved. CDR3 sequence: CASSLDRYEQYF. The CDR3 nucleotides read TGTGCCAGCAGCTTAGATCGCTACGAGCAGTACTTC.